Listed here are 5 T cell receptor beta chains from one sample, sequenced in a study of shared clonotypes between healthy human individuals. The table came from immunoSEQ multiplex PCR; TCRdb's copy has only in-frame clones and leaves some out. Of over 850,000 clones in the sample, around 82% are singletons; the top ten hold under 0.6%. Sequencing was done on a sample of memory CD4+ T cells from PBMCs. The subset denotes: CD45RA-negative fraction. These receptors all stem from a man younger than 35 in good health. Some clones in this sample may be carry-over from other donors' samples.

The chain carries TRBV28 and TRBJ1-5; TRBD1 matches 7 bases. Germline V gives CDR1 MDHEN, CDR2 SYDVKM. J gave up 1 base and V 8 bases, and 5 bases lay outside the gene matches. CDR3 length equals 14 residues. The CDR3 DNA reads as TGTGCCAGCCATACCAGGGGGAGCAATCAGCCCCAGCATTTT. Its protein product is CASHTRGSNQPQHF. The full variable domain, completed using reference TRBV28 and TRBJ1-5, is DVKVTQSSRYLVKRTGEKVFLECVQDMDHENMFWYRQDPGLGLRLIYFSYDVKMKEKGDIPEGYSVSREKKERFSLILESASTNQTSMYLCASHTRGSNQPQHFGDGTRLSIL.

The rearrangement joins TRBV9 to TRBJ2-3, with TRBD2 identical over 8 bases. Germline values: CDR1 SGDLS, CDR2 YYNGEE. This CDR3 is 15 amino acids long. V shed 3 bases and J 2 bases; nucleotides not matched to a gene: 5. The CDR3 loop is CASSELLAATDTQYF. The CDR3, as DNA: TGTGCCAGCAGCGAATTACTAGCGGCCACAGATACGCAGTATTTT.

The chain has TRBV7-8 and TRBJ2-2; D is unresolved. Looked up from germline, CDR1 is SGHVS and CDR2 is FQNEAQ. This CDR3 spans 14 amino acids. V lost 0 bases and J 4 bases, leaving 6 bases between the germline ends. CDR3 region: CASSLAGTTGELFF. The CDR3, as DNA: TGTGCCAGCAGCTTAGCAGGTACCACCGGGGAGCTGTTTTTT.

The chain has TRBV27 and TRBJ2-7, with D perhaps matching TRBD1 (6 bases). The ends were cut back, 5 bases at V and 3 bases at J, with 17 bases in the middle. This CDR3 is 15 amino acids long. Germline CDR1 and CDR2: MNHEY and SMNVEV (reference sequence). The CDR3: CASSRQVGQGYEQYF. The CDR3 bases are TGTGCCAGCAGTCGACAAGTGGGACAAGGCTACGAGCAGTACTTC.

On this clone itself: The same CDR3 arises from other DNA sequences in this sample as well. The chain is built from TRBV29-1 and TRBJ2-5; no clear D. CDR1 SQVTM and CDR2 ANQGSEA come from the germline V gene. CDR3 length equals 13 residues. Trimming stripped 1 base from V and 4 bases from J, with 10 bases between. Here the CDR3 reads CSVEGRAGETQYF. CDR3 bases: TGCAGCGTTGAAGGTCGCGCCGGAGAGACCCAGTACTTC. The full variable domain, in which reference TRBV29-1 and TRBJ2-5 provide the parts outside the CDR3, is SAVISQKPSRDICQRGTSLTIQCQVDSQVTMMFWYRQQPGQSLTLIATANQGSEATYESGFVIDKFPISRPNLTFSTLTVSNMSPEDSSIYLCSVEGRAGETQYFGPGTRLLVL.